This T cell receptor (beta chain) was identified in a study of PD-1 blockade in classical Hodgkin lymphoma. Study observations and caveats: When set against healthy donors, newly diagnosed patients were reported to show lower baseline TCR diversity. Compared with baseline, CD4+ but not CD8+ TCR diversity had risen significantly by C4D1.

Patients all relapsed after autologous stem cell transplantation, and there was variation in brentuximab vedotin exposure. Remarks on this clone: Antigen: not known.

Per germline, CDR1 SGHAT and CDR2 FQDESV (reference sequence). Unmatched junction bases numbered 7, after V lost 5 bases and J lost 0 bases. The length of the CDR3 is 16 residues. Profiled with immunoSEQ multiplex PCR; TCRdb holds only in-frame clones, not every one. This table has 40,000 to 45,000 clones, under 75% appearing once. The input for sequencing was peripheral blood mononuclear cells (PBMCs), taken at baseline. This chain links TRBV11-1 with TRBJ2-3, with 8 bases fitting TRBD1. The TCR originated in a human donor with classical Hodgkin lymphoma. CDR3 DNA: TGTGCCAGCAGCCCCGCAGGGGGCTATAGCACAGATACGCAGTATTTT. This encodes CASSPAGGYSTDTQYF.